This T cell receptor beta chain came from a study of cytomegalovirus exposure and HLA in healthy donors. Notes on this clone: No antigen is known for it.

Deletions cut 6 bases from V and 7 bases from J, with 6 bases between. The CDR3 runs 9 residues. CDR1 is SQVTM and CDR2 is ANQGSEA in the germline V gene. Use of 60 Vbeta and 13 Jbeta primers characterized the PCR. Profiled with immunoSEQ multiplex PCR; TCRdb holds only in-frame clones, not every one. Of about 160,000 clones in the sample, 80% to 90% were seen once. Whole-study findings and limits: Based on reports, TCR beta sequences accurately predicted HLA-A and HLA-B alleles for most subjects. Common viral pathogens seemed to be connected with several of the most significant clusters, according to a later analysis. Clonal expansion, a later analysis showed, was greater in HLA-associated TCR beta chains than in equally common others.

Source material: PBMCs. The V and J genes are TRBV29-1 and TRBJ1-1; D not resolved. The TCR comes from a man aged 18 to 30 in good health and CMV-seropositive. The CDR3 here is CSVGGEAFF. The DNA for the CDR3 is TGCAGCGTCGGTGGTGAAGCTTTCTTT.